Listed here is a single T cell receptor (beta chain). Its antigen is not yet known. The sample comes from a study of monozygotic twins with inflammatory bowel disease (dated by TCRdb to about 2019). A note on the overall study: In total, 30 or so monozygotic twin pairs made up the full study: 19 Danish pairs, all IBD-discordant, plus nine German pairs, of which four were IBD-concordant and five were IBD-discordant. Each individual had, on average, about 151 000 unique TCRalpha sequences and 181 000 unique TCRbeta sequences available for analysis. Within discordant pairs, disease-associated traits were sought mainly by comparing IBD patients with their genetically identical healthy co-twins.

Libraries were prepared through 5' RACE. Preparation of each TCR library used about 3,200 ng of total RNA. For each sample, cDNA synthesis was carried out in eight separate reactions using SMARTScribe reverse transcriptase. During cDNA synthesis, template switching was used to introduce unique molecular identifiers that contained a 6-nucleotide sample barcode. TCRalpha and TCRbeta cDNA was amplified in two nested PCRs of about 16 and 10 cycles, and bead purification was carried out after each PCR. Before amplification, the cDNA was both treated with uracil DNA-glycosylase and purified with the QIAquick PCR purification kit. The second PCR added Illumina TruSeq-compatible adapters along with sample-specific barcodes. TapeStation and Qubit were used to check library quality and concentration, and 4.5 to 5 ng of each library was pooled. Sequencing of pooled libraries was carried out on an Illumina HiSeq2500 single-index Rapid Run using 2 x 100 bp reads and custom sequencing primers. The authors' pipeline ran thus. MiGEC version 1.2.6 was used for UMI-based consensus assembly, which corrected PCR and sequencing errors. MiXCR version 2.1.1 was used for V(D)J alignment, clonotype assembly and CDR3 extraction. Gene usage, clonotype sharing and MAIT/NKT TCR abundance were normalised by analysing the top 1000, 10 000 and 20 000 clonotypes per sample. After downsampling to 27 000 UMIs, diversity was calculated as the inverse Simpson index using the vegan R package. Paired Mann-Whitney U tests were applied to discordant twin pairs, with Benjamini-Hochberg correction for multiple testing. Once TCRdb had reprocessed the reads, it stored one entry per CDR3 protein sequence and supplied no DNA. The V and J calls, along with clone size, are taken from TCRdb and not from the paper's own processing. The sample's records list about 380,000 distinct CDR3 sequences. The ten largest clones represent 2.5% to 3% of the sample.

An approximately 2.3 ml peripheral blood sample was drawn into PAXgene tubes per donor and stored at -80°C. Total RNA was isolated from whole blood with the PAXgene blood miRNA kit on an automated QIAcube, without T cell sorting. Peripheral blood from monozygotic twin pairs who were concordant or discordant for inflammatory bowel disease underwent deep TCRalpha and TCRbeta repertoire profiling using unique molecular barcoding. For every twin pair, smoking habits were documented, and each individual was categorised as a current, former or never smoker. Per the germline V gene, SQVTM is the CDR1 and ANQGSEA is the CDR2. The CDR3 has 14 amino acids, counting the end cysteine and phenylalanine. No DNA accompanies this entry. The full study reports these points: Different T cell subtypes could not be distinguished in the analysis. Compared with healthy twins, IBD patients shared fewer clonotypes with other individuals, and the difference was most pronounced in patients with signs of disease activity. Concordant and discordant twins showed no difference in repertoire similarity, possibly because of limited statistical power. The results gave no support for a single strong signal or clonotype linked to IBD. A decrease in TCRbeta repertoire diversity, as measured by inverse Simpson index, was observed in IBD patients compared with their healthy co-twins. Because patients were on differing immunosuppressive treatments, the repertoires may have picked up extra background noise and inter-individual variability.

Sequencing was done on a sample of blood. This receptor was obtained from a human donor with ulcerative colitis or Crohn's disease, or a healthy co-twin of an affected twin (not recorded which). The rearrangement combines TRBV29-1 with TRBJ2-1; TCRdb's D call of TRBD1 is untestable without DNA. This receptor carries the CDR3 CSGRRDRGYNEQFF.